The T cell receptor (beta chain) under discussion was sequenced for a study of cytomegalovirus exposure and HLA in healthy donors. Overall study context: The study's early data release held about 77 million unique TCRs from HLA-typed donors. Findings and limits, study-wide: V- and J-gene trimming of TCR beta was linked (in a later analysis) to a missense DCLRE1C variant. TCR beta chains associated with HLA were, in a later analysis, more clonally expanded than equally common others. Data from an earlier analysis indicated that most TCR beta V segments were productive either about 87% or about 30% of the time.

The V and J ends lost 5 bases and 4 bases, in that order; junction bases with no gene match: 15. The CDR3 covers 19 residues. Germline V gene sequence: CDR1 LNHDA, CDR2 SQIVND (reference sequence). The PCR contained 60 Vbeta and 13 Jbeta primers. The data were produced by immunoSEQ multiplex PCR, yet TCRdb's version contains in-frame clones alone and is incomplete. The sample carries 100,000 or so clones, 69% recorded once. This clone appeared a few times. What it binds is not known. The TCR originated in a man aged 25-45 years in good health and CMV-seronegative. The rearrangement links TRBV19 to TRBJ2-1; TRBD2 agrees at 12 bases. Sequenced sample: PBMCs. Here the CDR3 reads CASSPPPKTSGSPYNEQFF. CDR3 nucleotide sequence: TGTGCCAGTAGTCCTCCCCCCAAGACTAGCGGGAGCCCTTACAATGAGCAGTTCTTC.